This T cell receptor (beta chain) was recovered during a study of blood T cell repertoires in COVID-19. This clone was seen just once. Germline V gene lookup returns CDR1 SGHDT and CDR2 YYEEEE. The CDR3 has 14 residues. The ends lost 2 bases at V and 4 bases at J; junction bases unmatched: 4. Method: immunoSEQ multiplex PCR; TCRdb's copy keeps in-frame clones and lacks some. The sample holds more than 350,000 clones; around 87% are singletons and the top ten take 10%. Clinical histories supplied by participants themselves formed the basis of cohort assignment. The sequenced sample was PBMCs or T cells enriched from blood (not recorded which). J is TRBJ2-7 and V is TRBV5-6, with 9 positions matching TRBD1. The receptor's source is a woman in her forties or fifties who had recovered from COVID-19. The CDR3 loop is CASSFTGGWYEQYF. The CDR3, as DNA: TGTGCCAGCAGCTTCACAGGGGGCTGGTACGAGCAGTACTTC. Full variable domain (outside the CDR3, taken from reference TRBV5-6 and TRBJ2-7): DAGVTQSPTHLIKTRGQQVTLRCSPKSGHDTVSWYQQALGQGPQFIFQYYEEEERQRGNFPDRFSGHQFPNYSSELNVNALLLGDSALYLCASSFTGGWYEQYFGPGTRLTVT.